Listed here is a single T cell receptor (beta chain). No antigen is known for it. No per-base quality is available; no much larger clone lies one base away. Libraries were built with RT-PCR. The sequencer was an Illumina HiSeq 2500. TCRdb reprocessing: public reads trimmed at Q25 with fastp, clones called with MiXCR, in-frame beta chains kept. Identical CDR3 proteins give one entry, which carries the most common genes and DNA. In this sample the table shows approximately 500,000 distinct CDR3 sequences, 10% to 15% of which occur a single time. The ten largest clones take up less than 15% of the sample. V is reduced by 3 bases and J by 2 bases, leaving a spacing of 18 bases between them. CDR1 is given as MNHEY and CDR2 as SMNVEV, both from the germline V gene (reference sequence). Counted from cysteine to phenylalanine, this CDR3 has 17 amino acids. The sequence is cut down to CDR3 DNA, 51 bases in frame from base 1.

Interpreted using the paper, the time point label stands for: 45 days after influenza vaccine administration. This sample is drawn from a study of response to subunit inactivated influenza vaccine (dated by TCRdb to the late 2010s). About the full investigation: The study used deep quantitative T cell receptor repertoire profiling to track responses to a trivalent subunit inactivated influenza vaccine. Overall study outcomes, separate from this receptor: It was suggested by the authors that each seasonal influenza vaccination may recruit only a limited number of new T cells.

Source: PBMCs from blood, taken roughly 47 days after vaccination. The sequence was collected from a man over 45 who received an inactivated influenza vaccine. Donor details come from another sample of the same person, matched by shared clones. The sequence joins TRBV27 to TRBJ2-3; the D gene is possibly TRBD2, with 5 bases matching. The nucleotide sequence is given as TGTGCCAGCAGTTTCGATTTAGCTAGCCTTTTCACAGATACGCAGTATTTT. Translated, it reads CASSFDLASLFTDTQYF.